This T cell receptor beta chain was documented in a study of T cell repertoires in cytomegalovirus infection. Study at large: Carrying CMV and the relevant HLA type showed in public TCR beta signatures.

This clonotype was picked up many times. The CDR3 contains 10 residues. Trimming removed 5 bases at V and 10 bases at J, with 11 bases between. Germline V gene sequence: CDR1 SQVTM, CDR2 ANQGSEA. TCRdb reprocessed the reads via MiXCR and lists one record per CDR3 protein. This table has 210,000 or so distinct CDR3 sequences, 5% to 8.5% appearing once. Input material: PBMCs. The V call is TRBV29-1, the J call TRBJ1-1; D remains unclear. The sequence was collected from a human donor in good health (CMV status not recorded). Some clones in this sample may be carry-over from other donors' samples. The CDR3 spells CSVRIERAFF. The CDR3 bases are TGCAGCGTTAGGATAGAAAGAGCTTTCTTT.